This T cell receptor (beta chain) was obtained from a study of T cells in Graves' hyperthyroidism and ophthalmopathy. Trimming removed 3 bases from V and 3 bases from J, with 8 bases in between. This CDR3 region has 13 residues. Germline lookup yields CDR1 SGHVS and CDR2 FQNEAQ. This clonotype was counted ten times or more. TCR beta CDR3 region amplification was performed from RNA transcripts. The HTBI primer set was used in a first-round RT-PCR of the TCR CDR3. TCRdb recomputed calls from the multiplex PCR reads with MiXCR, one row per CDR3 protein. The table shows around 520,000 distinct CDR3 sequences, with approximately 14% occurring only once.

The chain links TRBV7-8 to TRBJ1-1; D gene ambiguous. This clonotype was obtained from a woman between 40 and 55 years old with Graves' hyperthyroidism. Material for sequencing was blood. This CDR3 reads CASSFQEHTEAFF. CDR3 nucleotide sequence: TGTGCCAGCAGCTTTCAGGAGCACACTGAAGCTTTCTTT.